This TCR beta chain is from a study of OX40 agonist ivuxolimab in advanced cancers. The protocol was immunoSEQ multiplex PCR, while the TCRdb copy is restricted to in-frame clones and leaves out a portion. The sample lists 50,000 to 65,000 clones, about four fifths occurring once. Per germline, CDR1 LNHDA and CDR2 SQIVND (reference sequence). The trim removed 3 bases at V and 7 bases at J, leaving 4 bases unmatched. The CDR3 is made up of 14 amino acids. The starting material was CD4+ or CD8+ T cells sorted from blood, obtained in a trial of the OX40 agonist ivuxolimab. The receptor was isolated from an adult with an advanced solid tumor such as melanoma, head and neck, liver or kidney cancer. The chain combines TRBV19 with TRBJ1-2; 11 bases are shared with TRBD1. The CDR3 sequence is CASSIEGQGAGYTF. The DNA for the CDR3 is TGTGCCAGTAGTATTGAAGGACAGGGGGCTGGCTACACCTTC.